This T cell receptor beta chain derives from a study of T cells after yellow fever vaccination. General observations from the study: Abundant clonotypes from the bulk population could get into FACS-sorted repertoires as contaminants.

TCRdb analysed the 5' RACE reads with MiXCR anew, one entry per CDR3 protein. The data hold more than 300,000 distinct CDR3 sequences, with about 11% observed a single time. In this sample, this clonotype turned up a few times. Its antigen is still unknown. The sequences come from CD4+ T cells sorted from PBMCs, collected 45 days after the yellow fever booster vaccination. The TCR comes from a man between 18 and 35 years old who received the YFV17D yellow fever vaccine.

CDR3 residues: CASGYPGTANKNIQYF. Here the CDR3 DNA reads TGTGCTAGTGGTTACCCCGGGACAGCTAATAAAAACATTCAGTACTTC. J is TRBJ2-4 and V is TRBV12-5; 7 positions agree with TRBD1. Germline lookup yields CDR1 LGHNT and CDR2 FRNRAP. CDR3 length equals 16 residues. The ends lost 4 bases at V and 4 bases at J; junction bases unmatched: 10. Complete variable domain (other parts from reference TRBV12-5 and TRBJ2-4): DARVTQTPRHKVTEMGQEVTMRCQPILGHNTVFWYRQTMMQGLELLAYFRNRAPLDDSGMPKDRFSAEMPDATLATLKIQPSEPRDSAVYFCASGYPGTANKNIQYFGAGTRLSVL.